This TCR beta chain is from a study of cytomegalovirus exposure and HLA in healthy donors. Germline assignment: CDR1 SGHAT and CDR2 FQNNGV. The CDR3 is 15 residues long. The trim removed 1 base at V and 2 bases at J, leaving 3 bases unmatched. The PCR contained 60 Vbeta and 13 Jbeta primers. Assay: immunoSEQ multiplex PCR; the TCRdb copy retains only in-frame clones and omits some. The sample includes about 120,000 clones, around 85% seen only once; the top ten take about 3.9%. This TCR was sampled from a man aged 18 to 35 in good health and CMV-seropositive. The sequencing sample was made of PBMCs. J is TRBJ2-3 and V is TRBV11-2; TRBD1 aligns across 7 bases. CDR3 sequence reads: CASSLVGQDTDTQYF. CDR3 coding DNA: TGTGCCAGCAGCTTAGTCGGACAGGACACAGATACGCAGTATTTT. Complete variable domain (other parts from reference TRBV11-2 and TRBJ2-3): EAGVAQSPRYKIIEKRQSVAFWCNPISGHATLYWYQQILGQGPKLLIQFQNNGVVDDSQLPKDRFSAERLKGVDSTLKIQPAKLEDSAVYLCASSLVGQDTDTQYFGPGTRLTVL.